This passage covers 22 T cell receptor beta chains from one sample sequenced in a study of blood T cells in healthy people across ages (dated by TCRdb to about 2015). The receptor library was made with 5' RACE. Sequencing took place on an Illumina HiSeq 2500. A second PCR of about 7 to 12 cycles was run with a J-beta primer mix and a sample-barcoded 5' primer. TCRdb reprocessed the public reads (quality trimming at Q25 with fastp, clone calling with MiXCR) and kept in-frame beta chains. Every entry covers one CDR3 protein and lists the most common genes and DNA from its rows. In this sample the table shows approximately 810,000 distinct CDR3 sequences, 25% to 30% of which occur a single time. The top ten constitute roughly a sixth of the sample. Source material: blood. All receptors derive from a woman at least 80 years old in good health.

J is TRBJ1-2 and V is TRBV9, with 7 bases aligning to TRBD1. Per the germline V gene, CDR1 is SGDLS and CDR2 is YYNGEE. J was trimmed by 4 bases and V by 6 bases; bases with no gene match: 9. The CDR3 is 14 amino acids. In DNA form, the CDR3 reads TGTGCCAGCACCCAACCGGGGACAGCCTATGGCTACACCTTC. It yields the protein CASTQPGTAYGYTF.

The chain joins TRBV5-1 to TRBJ1-1, with D possibly matching TRBD1 (5 bases). V dropped 4 bases and J dropped 0 bases, with 10 bases sitting between them. This CDR3 spans 14 amino acids. Looked up from germline, CDR1 is SGHRS and CDR2 is YFSETQ. DNA of the CDR3: TGCGCCAGCAGCGGAATGACAGTGAACACTGAAGCTTTCTTT. It specifies CASSGMTVNTEAFF.

The chain links TRBV5-8 to TRBJ1-3, with D unclear. Germline V CDR1 and CDR2: SGHTS, YDEGEE. This CDR3 is 16 amino acids long. The V gene lost 1 base and the J gene lost 0 bases, with 11 bases spanning the gap. The CDR3 reads CASSLYYEASGNTIYF. The CDR3 nucleotides are TGTGCCAGCAGCTTGTACTACGAAGCCTCTGGAAACACCATATATTTT.

In its sample, this clonotype was seen a few times. V is TRBV16 and J is TRBJ2-1; 8 nucleotides line up with TRBD1. Germline CDR1 and CDR2: KGHSY and FQNENV. The ends lost 3 bases at V and 5 bases at J; junction bases unmatched: 9. This CDR3 is 16 amino acids long. As DNA, the CDR3 is TGTGCCAGCAGCCACAGGGGGCTGTCGAAGGACAATGAGCAGTTCTTC. Its translation is CASSHRGLSKDNEQFF. Full variable domain (remainder filled in from reference TRBV16 and TRBJ2-1): GEEVAQTPKHLVRGEGQKAKLYCAPIKGHSYVFWYQQVLKNEFKFLISFQNENVFDETGMPKERFSAKCLPNSPCSLEIQATKLEDSAVYFCASSHRGLSKDNEQFFGPGTRLTVL.

V gene TRBV6-2 or TRBV6-3 combines with J gene TRBJ1-4, with TRBD1 identical over 7 bases. Germline V gene sequence: CDR1 MNHEY, CDR2 SVGEGT. Trimming cost V 6 bases and J 8 bases; bases outside gene matches: 12. This CDR3 contains 15 residues. The CDR3 DNA follows: TGTGCCAGCAGACCTCCAGGGGGTAAGAAAGAAAAACTGTTTTTT. Translating gives CASRPPGGKKEKLFF.

The sample holds one count of this clonotype. One base away lies a much larger clone, so this may be a sequencing read error. The CDR3 sequence: CANSSSGSGYTDTQYF. The CDR3 bases are TGCGCCAACAGCTCCTCGGGTAGCGGATACACAGATACGCAGTATTTT. The chain carries TRBV5-1 and TRBJ2-3; a possible D gene is TRBD2 (6 bases). Germline V CDR1 and CDR2: SGHRS, YFSETQ. This CDR3 contains 16 residues.

The chain carries TRBV7-2 and TRBJ2-7, with 9 bases identical to TRBD1. The assigned J gene may be wrong: the sequence end matches TRBJ2-5 better. CDR1 is SGHTA, CDR2 FQGNSA, per germline. The CDR3 totals 15 residues. The CDR3 spells CASSLAQGAWETQYF. The CDR3 region has the DNA TGTGCCAGCAGCTTAGCACAGGGGGCTTGGGAGACCCAGTACTTC.

In the case of this clonotype: A read error may be the cause here, since a much bigger clone is one base away. The chain uses TRBV2 and TRBJ2-5, with 7 bases lining up with TRBD2. The J call is in doubt because the DNA end fits TRBJ2-1 better. The CDR3 loop spans 15 amino acids. The germline gives CDR1 SNHLY, CDR2 FYNNEI. The CDR3 region has the DNA TGTGCCAGCGGCGGGGGTTGGGCCCACCAAGAGACCCAGTTCTTC. Translated, it gives CASGGGWAHQETQFF.

This clonotype came up many times. This chain links TRBV25-1 with TRBJ2-5, with 9 bases lining up with TRBD1. J lost 1 base, V lost 2 bases, and 5 bases had no gene match. This CDR3 has 16 amino acids. Germline V gene lookup returns CDR1 MGHDK and CDR2 SYGVNS. The CDR3: CASSEGTGTPQETQYF. The CDR3 coding sequence is TGTGCCAGCAGTGAAGGGACAGGGACCCCCCAAGAGACCCAGTACTTC. The full variable domain, in which reference TRBV25-1 and TRBJ2-5 provide the parts outside the CDR3, is EADIYQTPRYLVIGTGKKITLECSQTMGHDKMYWYQQDPGMELHLIHYSYGVNSTEKGDLSSESTVSRIRTEHFPLTLESARPSHTSQYLCASSEGTGTPQETQYFGPGTRLLVL.

This clonotype was counted a few times. This rearrangement joins TRBV3-1 to TRBJ1-2; D ambiguous. Germline values: CDR1 LGHDT, CDR2 YNNKEL (reference sequence). V was trimmed by 0 bases and J by 4 bases, leaving 9 bases between them. This CDR3 contains 14 residues. This chain's CDR3 is CASSQESALYGYTF. The CDR3 DNA follows: TGTGCCAGCAGCCAAGAGTCAGCCCTCTATGGCTACACCTTC.

This clonotype occurred many times. CDR3 bases: TGTGCCAGCAGTTCCCAAGGGACAGGGAACTACAATGAGCAGTTCTTC. Translating it yields CASSSQGTGNYNEQFF. The rearrangement links TRBV28 to TRBJ2-1, with 9 bases identical to TRBD1. CDR3 length: 16 amino acids. Per germline, CDR1 MDHEN and CDR2 SYDVKM. Unmatched junction bases numbered 7, after V lost 4 bases and J lost 3 bases.

This clonotype was detected a few times. The chain couples TRBV25-1 to TRBJ1-4; D might be TRBD1 (6 bases). Germline-derived CDR1 and CDR2 are MGHDK and SYGVNS. The CDR3 is 16 amino acids. Trimming pared 1 base from V and 7 bases from J, leaving 16 bases between. The CDR3 loop is CASSEWSQGHFEKLFF. The CDR3 bases are TGTGCCAGCAGTGAATGGTCTCAGGGGCACTTTGAAAAACTGTTTTTT.

The sample holds a few counts of this clonotype. The gene calls are TRBV25-1 and TRBJ1-1; D remains unclear. The CDR3 contains 12 residues. CDR1 and CDR2 (germline): MGHDK, SYGVNS. V was cut by 4 bases and J by 7 bases, with 10 bases left in between. The CDR3 reads CASSVQEGEAFF. CDR3 sequence (DNA): TGTGCCAGCAGTGTGCAGGAGGGTGAAGCTTTCTTT.

This clonotype was detected many times. V gene TRBV24-1 combines with J gene TRBJ1-2, with D tentatively TRBD1 (6 bases). V was shortened by 4 bases and J by 0 bases, with 14 bases between the two germline ends. The germline CDR1 and CDR2 sequences are KGHDR and SFDVKD. The CDR3 spans 16 residues. The CDR3: CATSDPRQAANYGYTF. In DNA form, the CDR3 reads TGTGCCACCAGTGACCCTCGACAGGCGGCTAACTATGGCTACACCTTC.

This clonotype was counted ten times or more. The rearrangement uses TRBV10-3 and TRBJ2-1; 9 bases are shared with TRBD2. The V segment lost 3 bases and the J segment 7 bases; nucleotides outside the gene matches: 7. CDR1 and CDR2 (germline): ENHRY, SYGVKD. The CDR3 length is 15 residues. As DNA, the CDR3 is TGTGCCATCAGTGACCTTTCCGGACTAGCGAATGAGCAGTTCTTC. Protein product: CAISDLSGLANEQFF.

This clonotype appeared many times. V gene TRBV29-1 combines with J gene TRBJ1-1; 8 bases align to TRBD1. The trim removed 3 bases at V and 5 bases at J, leaving 2 bases unmatched. Germline CDR1 and CDR2: SQVTM and ANQGSEA. This CDR3 has 12 residues. The CDR3 sequence is CSVDQGATEAFF. DNA for the CDR3: TGCAGCGTTGACCAGGGGGCGACTGAAGCTTTCTTT.

This clonotype was seen at least ten times. The V gene is TRBV5-1, the J gene TRBJ2-1; D call uncertain. In germline, CDR1 is SGHRS, CDR2 YFSETQ. CDR3 length: 12 amino acids. With 3 bases removed from V and 5 bases from J, the gap between germline ends came to 6 bases. The CDR3 sequence is CASSSLDNEQFF. The DNA of the CDR3 is TGCGCCAGCAGCTCCCTTGACAATGAGCAGTTCTTC.

Only a few counts were recorded for this clonotype. This chain joins TRBV11-2 and TRBJ1-1, with 8 bases identical to TRBD1. V shed 5 bases, J shed 5 bases, and the junction held 13 bases outside the gene matches. Germline V gene data show CDR1 as SGHAT and CDR2 as FQNNGV. The CDR3 has 16 residues. CDR3: CASSTHVRGRGTEAFF. CDR3 nucleotides: TGTGCCAGCAGCACCCACGTCAGGGGGCGGGGAACTGAAGCTTTCTTT. The full variable domain, its missing parts supplied by reference TRBV11-2 and TRBJ1-1, is EAGVAQSPRYKIIEKRQSVAFWCNPISGHATLYWYQQILGQGPKLLIQFQNNGVVDDSQLPKDRFSAERLKGVDSTLKIQPAKLEDSAVYLCASSTHVRGRGTEAFFGQGTRLTVV.

This clonotype came up many times. As DNA, the CDR3 is TGTGCCAGCAGCTTCACAGGGGGCTGGCGGTATGGCTACACCTTC. It specifies CASSFTGGWRYGYTF. The rearrangement links TRBV5-6 to TRBJ1-2; the match to TRBD1 covers 9 bases. Per germline, CDR1 SGHDT and CDR2 YYEEEE. Unmatched junction bases numbered 7, after V lost 2 bases and J lost 5 bases. CDR3 length equals 15 residues.

This clonotype occurred a few times. The genes are TRBV28 and TRBJ1-1; D might be TRBD1 (6 bases). V was clipped by 6 bases and J by 10 bases, with 27 bases between them. The CDR3 is 16 residues long. CDR1 and CDR2 from the germline V gene are MDHEN and SYDVKM. In nucleotides, the CDR3 is TGTGCCAGCAGAGAAGACAGGCCATTAGGACCCGGGGGAGCTTTCTTT. Translating it yields CASREDRPLGPGGAFF.

The V gene is TRBV3-1, the J gene TRBJ2-3; TRBD2 matches at 7 bases. After removal of 1 base from V and 1 base from J, the junction contained 11 bases not matched to a gene. The CDR3 consists of 18 residues. The germline V gene encodes CDR1 LGHDT and CDR2 YNNKEL (reference sequence). CDR3 region: CASSQGPFCGGRTDTQYF. The CDR3 bases are TGTGCCAGCAGCCAAGGCCCCTTTTGCGGGGGTCGCACAGATACGCAGTATTTT.

On this clonotype itself: The DNA is left out, because the CDR3 cannot be placed on it with certainty; the CDR3 is given as TCRdb lists it. The genes are TRBV11-2 and TRBJ2-1; the DNA was not used to check the table's D call, TRBD1. Germline V gene lookup returns CDR1 SGHAT and CDR2 FQNNGV. The CDR3 is 22 residues long, ends included. The CDR3 sequence: CASSRTGEYGYTFGSGYNEQFF.